A selection of T cell receptor beta chains follows, all from one sample in a study of prognosis after radiotherapy for stage I lung cancer. TCRdb processed the multiplex PCR reads anew with MiXCR; each CDR3 protein has one entry. The sample has about 15,000 distinct CDR3 sequences; about 46% are singletons. The material was PBMCs, obtained before or after stereotactic body radiation therapy (not recorded which). Every receptor here comes from a donor over 45 with non-small cell lung cancer. The conserved cysteine and the conserved F or W are not part of the CDR3 here.

cdr3_aa v_call
SAPGTGRDEQY TRBV20-1
ASSSQSTGETQY TRBV7-8
ASSRQKTSSYNSPLH TRBV6-1
ASREGVLCNSPLH TRBV6-2/TRBV6-3
ASSSGGYTDTQY TRBV27
SAEAPRTEAF TRBV20-1
ASSPPGLDNEQF TRBV7-9
SARTSGGGYNEQF TRBV20-1
ATSRDDHNEQF TRBV15
SAREARGNGYT TRBV20-1
ATRQGSNTGELF TRBV19
ATSDPKGWTSGTSF TRBV24-1
ASSERGLGLTEAF TRBV6-2/TRBV6-3
ASSQASGAQETQY TRBV14
ASSLANGRGLADTQY TRBV7-9
ASTVRSEAF TRBV12-3/TRBV12-4
ASIPQGDTGELF TRBV28
ARSSPTNGMNTEAF TRBV5-4
ASSLARTALESYT TRBV7-2
SARSGLAGTYEQY TRBV20-1
ASIVDTFSGANVLT TRBV28
ASIRGRNTGELF TRBV12-3/TRBV12-4
ASSRPAETEAF TRBV7-9
ASSLGLGRGSYNSPLH TRBV28
ASSKQGQVNEKLF TRBV6-1
ASSPGDSPYNSPLH TRBV3-1
ASSLSGARTEAF TRBV3-1
ASSWGQGAGQPQH TRBV27
ASSATTNYGYT TRBV7-2
ASSQDLRSYGYT TRBV3-1
ASSAQGRTNGLF TRBV9
ASSLVTGGNIGYT TRBV7-2
ASSTGTGSVKLF TRBV3-1
ASSHPGQGEAF TRBV4-2
ASKITGGGVHEKLF TRBV6-1
ASSTATNTGELF TRBV5-4
ASSDRGIIYEQY TRBV2
ASSPLGGQGSNTEAF TRBV11-3
ATSDSVGGRLRDGYT TRBV24-1
ASSPRWGRETQY TRBV7-8
ASREQGRGNQPQH TRBV6-1
ASSTTGTSGVSSYEQY TRBV19
ASSLNEQF TRBV6-5
ATSEEGSYNEQF TRBV24-1
ASSPPVVDYGYT TRBV28
ASRSGGEHSGANVLT TRBV19
ASRGTGNGQY TRBV6-1
ASSPGAYTGELF TRBV7-2
ASSSNYGYTQY TRBV11-2
ASILDRVLTDTQY TRBV6-1
ASSHAPGTIY TRBV7-2
ASSVDESLGYGYT TRBV9
ASGEGARGNTIY TRBV6-2/TRBV6-3
ASSEDRGHSPLH TRBV2
ASSMERGYEQY TRBV19
SASGTGSGADTQY TRBV20-1
ASSGLSSGGPSEQY TRBV2
SALGNSYEQY TRBV20-1
AIKLGGATDTQY TRBV10-3